This T cell receptor (beta chain) is from a study of cytomegalovirus exposure and HLA in healthy donors. As for the study in general: Some 85 million unique TCRs, all from HLA-typed donors, were included in an early release of the data.

Regarding this clone: Its antigen is unknown.

13 Jbeta primers and 60 Vbeta primers were used for the PCR. Some clones are missing from TCRdb's copy, which holds only in-frame ones; the method was immunoSEQ multiplex PCR. The repertoire includes hundreds of thousands of clones, approximately 80% of them detected once, and roughly 0.71% sits in the top ten. Regarding the study as a whole: 164 TCR beta chains were listed as cytomegalovirus-associated. HLA alleles showed associations with some 17,000 TCR beta sequences in a later analysis, at a 0.05 false discovery rate. In an earlier analysis, in 587 donors, most V segments appeared productive either ~90% or ~30% of the time.

Germline V gene data show CDR1 as ENHRY and CDR2 as SYGVKD. The trim removed 5 bases at V and 4 bases at J, leaving 4 bases unmatched. The CDR3 sequence is 14 residues long. This clonotype was obtained from a boy aged 2 to 9 in good health and CMV-seronegative. The V gene is TRBV10-3, the J gene TRBJ1-4; 7 bases match TRBD1. The sample comprised PBMCs. DNA of the CDR3: TGTGCCATCAGTCCAGGGGGTCTTAATGAAAAACTGTTTTTT. Amino acids: CAISPGGLNEKLFF.